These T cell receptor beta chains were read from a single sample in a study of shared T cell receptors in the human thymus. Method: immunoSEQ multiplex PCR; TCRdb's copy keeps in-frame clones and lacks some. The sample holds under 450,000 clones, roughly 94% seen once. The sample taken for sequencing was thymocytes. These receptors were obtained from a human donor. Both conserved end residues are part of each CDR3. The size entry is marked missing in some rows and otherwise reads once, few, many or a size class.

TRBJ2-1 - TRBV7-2 CASSYSSGTSGRDEQFF
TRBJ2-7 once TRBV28 CASSLGLAGALYEQYF
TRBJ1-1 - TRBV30 CASTGKMNTEAFF
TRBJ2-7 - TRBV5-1 CASSPYRTSGTSGYEQYF
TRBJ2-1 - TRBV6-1 CASSEGEVEGDSSYNEQFF
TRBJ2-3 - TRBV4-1 CASSRPGTSGSPWQYF
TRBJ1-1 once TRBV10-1 CASRLSREPGTEAFF
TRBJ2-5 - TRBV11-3 CASSPEAGEQETQYF
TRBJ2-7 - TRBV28 CASRVPFGQGTYEQYF
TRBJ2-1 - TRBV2 CASSGSGRGSNEQFF
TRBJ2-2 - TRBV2 CASRPTSGRPRGTGELFF
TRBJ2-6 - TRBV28 CASSLLRVLTSGANVLTF
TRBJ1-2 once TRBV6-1 CASSTGTDYGYTF
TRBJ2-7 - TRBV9 CASSVEVATLGEQYF
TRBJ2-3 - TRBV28 CASSRQRGSESPDTQYF
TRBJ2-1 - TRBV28 CASSPPPTGASSYNEQFF
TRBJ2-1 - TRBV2 CASSPTDGSSYNEQFF
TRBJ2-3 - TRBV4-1 CASSQQRDRETDTQYF
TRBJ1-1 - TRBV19 CASKNSRMNTEAFF
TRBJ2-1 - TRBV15 CATSGGRARPLHGEQFF
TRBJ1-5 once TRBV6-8 CASSYSNPSYSNQPQHF
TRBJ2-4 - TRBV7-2 CASSLSGHRMRAKNIQYF
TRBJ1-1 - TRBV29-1 CSVDSEDMNTEAFF
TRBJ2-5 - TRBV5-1 CASSLGTSWNQETQYF
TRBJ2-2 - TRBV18 CASSPVEVGGELFF
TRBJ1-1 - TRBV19 CASSIPDRVNTEAFF
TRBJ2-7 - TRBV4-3 CASSQDKGWGGSGNEQYF
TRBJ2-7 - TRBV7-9 CASSLGLAAYEQYF
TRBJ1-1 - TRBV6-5 CASSYLGETEAFF
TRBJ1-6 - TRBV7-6 CASSFRTGHSPLHF
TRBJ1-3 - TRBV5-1 CASSRSADREDTIYF
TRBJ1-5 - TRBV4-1 CASSQEKGTRHQPQHF
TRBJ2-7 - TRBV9 CASSVSGTSGASSYEQYF
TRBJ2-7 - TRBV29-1 CSVEDGRAELYEQYF
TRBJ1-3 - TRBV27 CASSPRKPSGNTIYF
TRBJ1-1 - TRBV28 CASSLNKQGNTEAFF
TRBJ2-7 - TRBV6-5 CASSYSTSGRYYEQYF
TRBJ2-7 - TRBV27 CASSFSHYEQYF
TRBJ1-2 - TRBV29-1 CSVGGPYTF
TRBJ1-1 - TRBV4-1 CASSREGQGTEAFF
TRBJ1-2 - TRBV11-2 CASSLYWGYTF
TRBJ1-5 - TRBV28 CASKTGVNQPQHF
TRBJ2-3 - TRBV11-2 CASSSATPGLAHF
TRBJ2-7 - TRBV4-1 CASSLLNGRALDEQYF
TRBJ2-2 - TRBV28 CASSPETGGASPTGELFF
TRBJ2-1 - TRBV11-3 CASSLELERHEQFF
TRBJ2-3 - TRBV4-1 CASSQVGRTSTDTQYF
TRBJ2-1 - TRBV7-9 CASGRHPDEQFF
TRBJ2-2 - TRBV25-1 CASSELLIPGQGAGELFF
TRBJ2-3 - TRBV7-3 CASSLRAASGDPSTDTQYF
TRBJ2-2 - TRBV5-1 CASSSKGLAGEGTGELFF